Shown below are 14 T cell receptor beta chains from a single sample sequenced in a study of blood T cells in healthy people across ages. A second PCR of roughly 7 to 11 cycles used a sample-barcoded 5' primer and a J-beta primer mix. Using its own MiXCR run on the 5' RACE reads, TCRdb lists one record per CDR3 protein. Here the sample spans roughly 800,000 distinct CDR3 sequences, roughly 60% being singletons. Input material: blood. The receptors derive from a man aged 30 to 45 in good health.

J is TRBJ2-7 and V is TRBV6-2 or TRBV6-3, with no clear D. CDR1 and CDR2 from the germline V gene are MNHEY and SVGEGT. V lost 10 bases and J lost 4, with 20 bases in between. The CDR3 is made up of 14 amino acids. The CDR3 reads CATGITRSHYEQYF. For the CDR3, the DNA is TGTGCCACCGGCATTACTCGGAGTCATTACGAGCAGTACTTC.

This sequence joins TRBV12-3 or TRBV12-4 and TRBJ2-5; a possible D gene is TRBD1 (5 bases). The DNA matches TRBJ2-7 better at its end, which makes the J call doubtful. The CDR3 consists of 11 residues. CDR3 nucleotides: TGTGCCAGCGGGGCCCTCCGCGAGCAGTACTTC. The encoded protein is CASGALREQYF.

The rearrangement joins TRBV25-1 to TRBJ1-2; maybe TRBD1 (5 bases). The CDR3 loop spans 14 amino acids. Per germline, CDR1 MGHDK and CDR2 SYGVNS. V was shortened by 6 bases and J by 7 bases, with 18 bases between the two germline ends. In DNA form, the CDR3 reads TGTGCCAGCAGCGGACGGGTCTCGGGGGGTGGCTACACCTTC. Translating it yields CASSGRVSGGGYTF.

The chain employs TRBV29-1 and TRBJ2-3; the D is unclear. The ends were cut back, 6 bases at V and 1 base at J, with 11 bases in the middle. There are 13 residues in the CDR3. CDR1 is SQVTM and CDR2 is ANQGSEA in the germline V gene. DNA for the CDR3: TGCAGCGTGTCCGCTCTAGGCACAGATACGCAGTATTTT. It translates to CSVSALGTDTQYF.

This clonotype was seen a single time. It may be a read error: a sequence one base away is much more abundant. This chain uses TRBV7-9 with TRBJ2-3; D is uncertain. V was shortened by 4 bases and J by 2 bases, with 19 bases between the two germline ends. This CDR3 region has 17 residues. CDR1 is SEHNR, CDR2 FQNEAQ, per germline (reference sequence). Here the CDR3 reads CASSSELLDGNTDTQYF. The CDR3 nucleotides read TGTGCCAGCAGCTCAGAGTTACTGGACGGAAACACAGATACGCAGTATTTT.

The chain combines TRBV7-9 with TRBJ2-1; D is possibly TRBD2 (5 bases). Germline V gives CDR1 SEHNR, CDR2 FQNEAQ (reference sequence). CDR3 length: 13 residues. Trimming removed 5 bases from V and 7 bases from J, with 12 bases in between. DNA for the CDR3: TGTGCCAGCAGCGGTAGCGTAGCTAATGAGCAGTTCTTC. Its protein product is CASSGSVANEQFF.

This clonotype was recorded once. The rearrangement joins TRBV10-3 to TRBJ1-1, with D unclear. The CDR3 totals 9 residues. The germline V gene has CDR1 ENHRY and CDR2 SYGVKD. V lost 7 bases and J 5 bases, leaving 2 bases between the germline ends. DNA of the CDR3: TGTGCCATCAAAACTGAAGCTTTCTTT. It translates to CAIKTEAFF.

This clonotype was seen more than once but under ten times. This chain joins TRBV12-3 or TRBV12-4 and TRBJ2-5; 9 nucleotides agree with TRBD1. V shed 8 bases and J 11 bases; nucleotides not matched to a gene: 9. The CDR3 spans 12 residues. This CDR3 reads CASASRQGEQYF. CDR3 bases: TGTGCCAGCGCCTCCCGACAGGGGGAGCAGTACTTC.

This chain links TRBV28 with TRBJ2-4, with TRBD1 matching 8 bases. The tail of the sequence fits TRBJ2-7 better, so the J call may be wrong. Germline V gives CDR1 MDHEN, CDR2 SYDVKM. The CDR3 loop spans 13 amino acids. CDR3 nucleotide sequence: TGTGCCAGCACGGACAGGGTGACCCACGAGCAGTACTTC. Encoded protein: CASTDRVTHEQYF.

In its sample, this clonotype was seen a few times. The chain joins TRBV12-3 or TRBV12-4 to TRBJ2-7, with D possibly matching TRBD2 (6 bases). The CDR3 loop spans 15 amino acids. Trimming pared 3 bases from V and 0 bases from J, leaving 12 bases between. The DNA of the CDR3 is TGTGCCAGCAGTTTGGTGGAGGGGCCCTCCTACGAGCAGTACTTC. Its protein is CASSLVEGPSYEQYF.

V gene TRBV7-2 combines with J gene TRBJ2-3; D gene unclear. Germline V lookup: CDR1 SGHTA, CDR2 FQGNSA. The CDR3 has 14 amino acids. V lost 4 bases, J lost 7 bases, and 15 bases lay in between. CDR3 nucleotides: TGTGCCAGCAGCTCCGCGTCGCTAGGGTATACGCAGTATTTT. It specifies CASSSASLGYTQYF.

The chain is built from TRBV28 and TRBJ1-6, with 7 bases fitting TRBD1. Germline CDR1 reads MDHEN; CDR2 reads SYDVKM. There are 14 residues in the CDR3. The ends lost 3 bases at V and 6 bases at J; junction bases unmatched: 2. The CDR3 is CASSLGQLNSPLHF. The CDR3 nucleotides read TGTGCCAGCAGTTTGGGACAGCTTAATTCACCCCTCCACTTT.

The chain couples TRBV18 to TRBJ1-1; a weak D match, TRBD1 (6 bases). CDR1 is KGHSH and CDR2 is LQKENI in the germline V gene. The CDR3 extends over 13 amino acids. Trimming left V 8 bases short and J 11 bases short, with 21 bases between. As DNA, the CDR3 is TGTGCCAGCCGGGTCGGGAGCGACAGGTCGGCTTTCTTT. This codes for CASRVGSDRSAFF.

In its sample, this clonotype was seen a few times. The chain is built from TRBV6-5 and TRBJ2-6, with TRBD2 as a possible D gene (6 bases). Germline CDR1 reads MNHEY; CDR2 reads SVGAGI. The CDR3 loop spans 14 amino acids. Deletions cut 4 bases from V and 8 bases from J, with 12 bases between. Here the CDR3 reads CASSSRGLTNVLTF. Written as DNA, the CDR3 is TGTGCCAGCAGTTCCCGGGGGTTAACCAACGTCCTGACTTTC.